This TCR beta chain was profiled in a study of T-cell reconstitution after alpha-beta-depleted transplantation in children. This clonotype was counted many times. Preparation of the TCRbeta library was carried out with unique molecular identifiers. MiXCR, applied by TCRdb to the PCR reads, yields one record per CDR3 protein. The profile shows some 400,000 distinct CDR3 sequences, approximately 20% of them singletons. This TCR was sampled from a human donor who donated a stem cell graft to a child with acute myeloid leukemia. This material consisted of PBMCs from the stem cell graft donor, taken from the stem cell graft.

This CDR3 reads CASSPGGFGYGYTF. DNA of the CDR3: TGTGCCAGCAGCCCGGGGGGGTTCGGCTATGGCTACACCTTC. J is TRBJ1-2 and V is TRBV7-3; a weak D match, TRBD1 (5 bases). The CDR3 spans 14 residues. CDR1 is SGHTA, CDR2 FQGTGA, per germline. With 5 bases removed from V and 4 bases from J, the gap between germline ends came to 14 bases.